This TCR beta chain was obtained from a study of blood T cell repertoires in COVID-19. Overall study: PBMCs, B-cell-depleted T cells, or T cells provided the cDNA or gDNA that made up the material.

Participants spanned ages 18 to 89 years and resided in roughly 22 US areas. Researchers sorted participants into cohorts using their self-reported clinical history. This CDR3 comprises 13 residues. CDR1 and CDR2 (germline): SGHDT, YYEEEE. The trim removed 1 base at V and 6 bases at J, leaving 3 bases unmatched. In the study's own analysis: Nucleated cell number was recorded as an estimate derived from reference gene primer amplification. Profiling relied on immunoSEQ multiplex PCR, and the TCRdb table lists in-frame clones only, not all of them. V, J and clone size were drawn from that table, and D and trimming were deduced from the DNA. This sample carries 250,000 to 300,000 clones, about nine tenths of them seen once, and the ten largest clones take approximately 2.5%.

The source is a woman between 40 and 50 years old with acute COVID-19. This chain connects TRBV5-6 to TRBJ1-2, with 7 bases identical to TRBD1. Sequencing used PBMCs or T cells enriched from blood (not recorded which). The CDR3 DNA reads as TGTGCCAGCAGCTTGCGACAGGGTAATGGCTACACCTTC. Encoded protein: CASSLRQGNGYTF.